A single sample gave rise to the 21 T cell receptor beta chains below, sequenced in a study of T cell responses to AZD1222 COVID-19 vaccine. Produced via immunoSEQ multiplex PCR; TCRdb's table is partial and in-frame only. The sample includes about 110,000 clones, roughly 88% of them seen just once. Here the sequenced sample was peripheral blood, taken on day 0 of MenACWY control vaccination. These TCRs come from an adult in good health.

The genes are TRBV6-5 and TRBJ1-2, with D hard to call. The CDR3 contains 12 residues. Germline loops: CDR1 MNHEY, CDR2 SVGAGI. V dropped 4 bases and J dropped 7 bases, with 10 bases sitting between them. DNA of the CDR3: TGTGCCAGCAGTTTGTCAGCTCCTGGCTACACCTTC. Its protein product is CASSLSAPGYTF.

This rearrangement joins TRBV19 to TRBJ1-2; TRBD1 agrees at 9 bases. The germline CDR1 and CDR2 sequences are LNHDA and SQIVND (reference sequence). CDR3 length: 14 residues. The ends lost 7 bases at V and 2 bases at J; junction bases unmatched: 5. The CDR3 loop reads CASTSQGANYGYTF. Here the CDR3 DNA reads TGTGCCAGTACTTCACAGGGGGCCAACTATGGCTACACCTTC.

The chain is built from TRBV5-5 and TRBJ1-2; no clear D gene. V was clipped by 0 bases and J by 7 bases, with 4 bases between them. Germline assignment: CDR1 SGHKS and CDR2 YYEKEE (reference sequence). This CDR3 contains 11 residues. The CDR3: CASSLDGGYTF. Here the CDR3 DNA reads TGTGCCAGCAGCTTGGATGGTGGCTACACCTTC.

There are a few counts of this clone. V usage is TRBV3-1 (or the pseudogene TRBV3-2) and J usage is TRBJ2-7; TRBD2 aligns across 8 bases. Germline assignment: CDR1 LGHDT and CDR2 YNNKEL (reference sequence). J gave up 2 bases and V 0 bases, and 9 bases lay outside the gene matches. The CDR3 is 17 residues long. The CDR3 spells CASSQDLKRETPYEQYF. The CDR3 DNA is TGTGCCAGCAGCCAAGATCTTAAGCGGGAGACCCCCTACGAGCAGTACTTC.

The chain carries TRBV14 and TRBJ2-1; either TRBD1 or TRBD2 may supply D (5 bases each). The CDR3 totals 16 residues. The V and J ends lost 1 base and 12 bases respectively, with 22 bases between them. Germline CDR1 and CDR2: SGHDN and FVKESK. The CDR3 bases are TGTGCCAGCAGCCAAGGTTTCAGGGACCGCCGTTCTGGGCAGTTCTTC. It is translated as CASSQGFRDRRSGQFF.

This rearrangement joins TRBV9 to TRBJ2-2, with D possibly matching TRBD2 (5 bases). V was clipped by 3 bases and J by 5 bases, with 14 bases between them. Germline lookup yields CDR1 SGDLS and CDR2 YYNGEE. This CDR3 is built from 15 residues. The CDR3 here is CASSALLGDTGELFF. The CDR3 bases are TGTGCCAGCAGCGCCCTGTTGGGAGATACCGGGGAGCTGTTTTTT. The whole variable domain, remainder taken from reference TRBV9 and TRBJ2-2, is DSGVTQTPKHLITATGQRVTLRCSPRSGDLSVYWYQQSLDQGLQFLIQYYNGEERAKGNILERFSAQQFPDLHSELNLSSLELGDSALYFCASSALLGDTGELFFGEGSRLTVL.

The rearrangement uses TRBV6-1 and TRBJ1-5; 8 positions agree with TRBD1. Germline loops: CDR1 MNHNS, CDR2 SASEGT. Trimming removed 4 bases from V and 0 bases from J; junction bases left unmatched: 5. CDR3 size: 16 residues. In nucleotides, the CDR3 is TGTGCCAGCAGTGGTACAGGGGGACATAGCAATCAGCCCCAGCATTTT. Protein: CASSGTGGHSNQPQHF.

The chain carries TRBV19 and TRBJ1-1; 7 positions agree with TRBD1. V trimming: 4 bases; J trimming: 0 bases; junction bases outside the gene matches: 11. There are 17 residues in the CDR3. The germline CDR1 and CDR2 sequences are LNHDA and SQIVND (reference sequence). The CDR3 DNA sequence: TGTGCCAGTAGTACTCTCCGGGACAGAACCATGAACACTGAAGCTTTCTTT. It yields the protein CASSTLRDRTMNTEAFF.

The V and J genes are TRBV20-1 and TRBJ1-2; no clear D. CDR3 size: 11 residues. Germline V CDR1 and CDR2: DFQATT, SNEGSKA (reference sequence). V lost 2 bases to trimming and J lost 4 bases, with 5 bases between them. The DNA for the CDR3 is TGCAGTGCTAGACAAACCTATGGCTACACCTTC. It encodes CSARQTYGYTF.

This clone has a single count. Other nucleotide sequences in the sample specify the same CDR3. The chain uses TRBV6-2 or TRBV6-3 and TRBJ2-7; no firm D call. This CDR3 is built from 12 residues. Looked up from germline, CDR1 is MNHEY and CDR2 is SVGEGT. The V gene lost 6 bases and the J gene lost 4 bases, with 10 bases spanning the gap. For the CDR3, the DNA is TGTGCCAGCAGCCCTACCTTGTACGAGCAGTACTTC. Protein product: CASSPTLYEQYF.

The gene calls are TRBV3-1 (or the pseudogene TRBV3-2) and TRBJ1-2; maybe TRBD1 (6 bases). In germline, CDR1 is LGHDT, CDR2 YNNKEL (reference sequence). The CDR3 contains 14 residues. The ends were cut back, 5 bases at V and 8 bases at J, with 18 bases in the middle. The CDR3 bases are TGTGCCAGCAGCGTCCTTGGGGGCAGCGGCGGCTACACCTTC. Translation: CASSVLGGSGGYTF.

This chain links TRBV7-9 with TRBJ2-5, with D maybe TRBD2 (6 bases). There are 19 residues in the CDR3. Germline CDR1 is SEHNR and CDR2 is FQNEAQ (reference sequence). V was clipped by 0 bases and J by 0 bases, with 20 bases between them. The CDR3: CASSLAPGASDKDQETQYF. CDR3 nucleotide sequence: TGTGCCAGCAGCTTAGCCCCCGGCGCTAGCGACAAAGACCAAGAGACCCAGTACTTC.

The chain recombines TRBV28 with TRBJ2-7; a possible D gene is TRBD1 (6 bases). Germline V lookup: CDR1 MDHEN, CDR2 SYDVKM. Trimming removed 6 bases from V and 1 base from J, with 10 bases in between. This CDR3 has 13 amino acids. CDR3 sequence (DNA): TGTGCCAGCAGGTTGACAGGATCCTACGAGCAGTACTTC. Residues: CASRLTGSYEQYF.

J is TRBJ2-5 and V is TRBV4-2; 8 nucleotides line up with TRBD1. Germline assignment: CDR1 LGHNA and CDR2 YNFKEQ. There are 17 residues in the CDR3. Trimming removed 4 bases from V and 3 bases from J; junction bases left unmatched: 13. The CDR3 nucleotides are TGTGCCAGCAGCCCAGCCGACAGGGACAGGCGGGAAGAGACCCAGTACTTC. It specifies CASSPADRDRREETQYF.

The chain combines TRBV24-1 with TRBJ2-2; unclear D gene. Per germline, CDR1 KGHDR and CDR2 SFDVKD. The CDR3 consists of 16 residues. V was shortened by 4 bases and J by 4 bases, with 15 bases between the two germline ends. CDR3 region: CATSETWSTTTGELFF. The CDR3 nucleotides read TGTGCCACCAGTGAAACTTGGAGCACAACCACCGGGGAGCTGTTTTTT.

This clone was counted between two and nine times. CDR3 DNA sequence: TGTGCCAGCAGTTTAGTGGAGCAGTACTTC. Amino acids: CASSLVEQYF. This chain uses TRBV27 with TRBJ2-7; D unresolved. The length of the CDR3 is 10 residues. Germline CDR1 MNHEY, CDR2 SMNVEV (reference sequence). Trimming stripped 2 bases from V and 7 bases from J, with 3 bases between.

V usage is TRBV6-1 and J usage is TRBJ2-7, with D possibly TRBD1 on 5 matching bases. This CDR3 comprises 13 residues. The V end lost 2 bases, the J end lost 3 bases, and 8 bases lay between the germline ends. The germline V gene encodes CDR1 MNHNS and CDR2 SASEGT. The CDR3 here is CASSENRNYEQYF. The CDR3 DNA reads TGTGCCAGCAGTGAAAACAGGAACTACGAGCAGTACTTC.

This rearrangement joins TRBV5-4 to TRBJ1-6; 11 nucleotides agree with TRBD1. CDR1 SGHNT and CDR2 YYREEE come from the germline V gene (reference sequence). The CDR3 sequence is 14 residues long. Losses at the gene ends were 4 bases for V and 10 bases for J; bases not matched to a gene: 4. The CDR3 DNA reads TGTGCCAGCAGCGGGACAGGGGGGAAATCACCCCTCCACTTT. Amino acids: CASSGTGGKSPLHF.

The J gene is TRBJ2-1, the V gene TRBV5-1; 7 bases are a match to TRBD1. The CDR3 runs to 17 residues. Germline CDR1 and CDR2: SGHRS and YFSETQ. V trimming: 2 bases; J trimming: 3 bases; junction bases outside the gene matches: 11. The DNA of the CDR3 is TGCGCCAGCAGCTTCGAACCGACAGGGTCGAGCTACAATGAGCAGTTCTTC. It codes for CASSFEPTGSSYNEQFF. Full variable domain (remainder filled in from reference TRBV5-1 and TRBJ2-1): KAGVTQTPRYLIKTRGQQVTLSCSPISGHRSVSWYQQTPGQGLQFLFEYFSETQRNKGNFPGRFSGRQFSNSRSEMNVSTLELGDSALYLCASSFEPTGSSYNEQFFGPGTRLTVL.

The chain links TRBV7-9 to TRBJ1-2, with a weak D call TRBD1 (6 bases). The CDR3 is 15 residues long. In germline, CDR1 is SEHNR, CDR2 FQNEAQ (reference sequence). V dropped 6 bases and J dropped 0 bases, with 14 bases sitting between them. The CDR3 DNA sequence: TGTGCCAGCAGTCTCGGGACACCCCCTAACTATGGCTACACCTTC. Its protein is CASSLGTPPNYGYTF.

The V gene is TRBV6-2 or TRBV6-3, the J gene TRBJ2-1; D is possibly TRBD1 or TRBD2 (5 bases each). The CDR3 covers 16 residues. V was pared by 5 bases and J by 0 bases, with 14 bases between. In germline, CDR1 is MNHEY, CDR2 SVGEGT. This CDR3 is CASSPPGAGSYNEQFF. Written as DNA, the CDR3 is TGTGCCAGCAGTCCCCCTGGGGCGGGCTCCTACAATGAGCAGTTCTTC.